The 29 T cell receptor beta chains below come from one sample, sequenced in a study of cytomegalovirus exposure and HLA in healthy donors. Vbeta (60) and Jbeta (13) primers were used in the PCR. Generated by immunoSEQ multiplex PCR, the TCRdb table keeps only in-frame clones and is missing some. This table holds tens of thousands of clones, roughly 80% found once. The sample comprised PBMCs. The receptor source for this set is a girl aged 2 to 10 in good health and CMV-seropositive.

The chain carries TRBV4-1 and TRBJ1-2; no clear D. Deletions cut 1 base from V and 5 bases from J, with 8 bases between. Per germline, CDR1 MGHRA and CDR2 YSYEKL. The CDR3 covers 13 residues. Here the CDR3 reads CASSQAPRYGYTF. The CDR3 DNA reads as TGCGCCAGCAGCCAAGCCCCCCGTTATGGCTACACCTTC.

This clone was recorded a few times. The J gene is TRBJ1-1, the V gene TRBV6-5; D may be TRBD1 (5 bases). Deletions cut 4 bases from V and 1 base from J, with 16 bases between. This CDR3 is 16 amino acids long. Per germline, CDR1 MNHEY and CDR2 SVGAGI. CDR3 residues: CASSSQPRQRNTEAFF. The CDR3 bases are TGTGCCAGCAGTTCCCAACCGAGACAGCGGAACACTGAAGCTTTCTTT.

This chain uses TRBV29-1 with TRBJ1-1; maybe TRBD1 (5 bases). Per germline, CDR1 SQVTM and CDR2 ANQGSEA. The CDR3 length is 14 residues. Trimming removed 4 bases at V and 6 bases at J, with 18 bases between. The DNA of the CDR3 is TGCAGCGTTGGCTATGGGAGGCAGGGTGCTGAAGCTTTCTTT. Its translation: CSVGYGRQGAEAFF.

The CDR3 loop is CASSEVRAVRYSNQPQHF. For the CDR3, the DNA is TGTGCCAGCAGTGAGGTGCGGGCCGTACGATATAGCAATCAGCCCCAGCATTTT. The chain uses TRBV28 and TRBJ1-5; D remains ambiguous. This CDR3 contains 18 residues. Germline values: CDR1 MDHEN, CDR2 SYDVKM. V was clipped by 5 bases and J by 0 bases, with 20 bases between them.

This chain joins TRBV19 and TRBJ2-1, with 7 bases matching TRBD2. CDR1 and CDR2 (germline): LNHDA, SQIVND (reference sequence). V shed 1 base, J shed 0 bases, and the junction held 0 bases outside the gene matches. The CDR3 runs 15 residues. The CDR3: CASSIASGSYNEQFF. The CDR3 DNA sequence: TGTGCCAGTAGTATAGCTAGCGGCTCCTACAATGAGCAGTTCTTC.

The rearrangement joins TRBV6-5 to TRBJ2-7; weak D call: TRBD2 (6 bases). Germline-derived CDR1 and CDR2 are MNHEY and SVGAGI. With 2 bases removed from V and 7 bases from J, the gap between germline ends came to 12 bases. CDR3 length: 13 residues. The CDR3 loop reads CASSYPFGGEQYF. In DNA form, the CDR3 reads TGTGCCAGCAGTTACCCCTTCGGGGGAGAGCAGTACTTC.

The J gene is TRBJ2-7, the V gene TRBV2; 7 bases align to TRBD1. The CDR3 length is 14 residues. The junction had 2 bases not matched to a gene; V was cut back by 3 bases and J by 0 bases. Germline CDR1 is SNHLY and CDR2 is FYNNEI. CDR3 sequence reads: CASSDRDSSYEQYF. The CDR3, as DNA: TGTGCCAGCAGTGACCGGGACAGCTCCTACGAGCAGTACTTC.

The J gene is TRBJ1-1, the V gene TRBV18; a possible D gene is TRBD1 (5 bases). The length of the CDR3 is 16 residues. Looked up from germline, CDR1 is KGHSH and CDR2 is LQKENI. Trimming pared 3 bases from V and 7 bases from J, leaving 21 bases between. The CDR3 DNA sequence: TGTGCCAGCTCACCTCGCGCAGGGCCCTCCAGCAGTGAAGCTTTCTTT. Translating gives CASSPRAGPSSSEAFF.

V is TRBV2 and J is TRBJ2-7; 8 bases match TRBD2. The germline V gene has CDR1 SNHLY and CDR2 FYNNEI. The trim removed 2 bases at V and 6 bases at J, leaving 9 bases unmatched. The CDR3 totals 15 residues. The CDR3 DNA is TGTGCCAGCAGTGAAAGCCCCGGGACTAGACGCGAGCAGTACTTC. Amino acids: CASSESPGTRREQYF. Drawing the rest from reference TRBV2 and TRBJ2-7, the complete variable domain is EPEVTQTPSHQVTQMGQEVILRCVPISNHLYFYWYRQILGQKVEFLVSFYNNEISEKSEIFDDQFSVERPDGSNFTLKIRSTKLEDSAMYFCASSESPGTRREQYFGPGTRLTVT.

This clone was counted once. This chain links TRBV6-1 with TRBJ2-7; D is perhaps TRBD2 (6 bases). Looked up from germline, CDR1 is MNHNS and CDR2 is SASEGT. Trimming shortened V by 0 bases and J by 2 bases, and 11 bases separated the two germline ends. The CDR3 covers 15 residues. The CDR3 loop is CASSEANGRPYEQYF. The CDR3 nucleotides read TGTGCCAGCAGTGAAGCTAACGGGAGACCCTACGAGCAGTACTTC.

This chain connects TRBV28 to TRBJ1-2; weak D call: TRBD1 (6 bases). CDR1 MDHEN and CDR2 SYDVKM come from the germline V gene. This CDR3 has 17 residues. The germline V and J ends were trimmed by 1 base and 4 bases, with 19 bases remaining between them. CDR3 region: CASSLSPGPGVGYGYTF. In DNA form, the CDR3 reads TGTGCCAGCAGTTTATCACCTGGTCCAGGGGTCGGCTATGGCTACACCTTC.

The rearrangement links TRBV6-6 to TRBJ2-1; D is perhaps TRBD2 (6 bases). Trimming removed 2 bases from V and 5 bases from J, with 7 bases in between. Germline CDR1 and CDR2: MNHNY and SVGAGI (reference sequence). This CDR3 comprises 13 residues. The CDR3 here is CASSYVADNEQFF. CDR3 DNA sequence: TGTGCCAGCAGTTACGTAGCGGACAATGAGCAGTTCTTC.

The chain combines TRBV11-3 with TRBJ2-6, with TRBD1 as a possible D gene (6 bases). The germline gives CDR1 SGHNT, CDR2 YENEEA. The CDR3 covers 15 residues. Trimming removed 8 bases from V and 0 bases from J, with 11 bases in between. This CDR3 reads CASSLDSSGANVLTF. The DNA of the CDR3 is TGTGCCAGCTCTCTGGACAGCTCTGGGGCCAACGTCCTGACTTTC.

V usage is TRBV19 and J usage is TRBJ2-5; 8 bases are shared with TRBD1. This CDR3 spans 15 amino acids. The V segment lost 3 bases and the J segment 4 bases; nucleotides outside the gene matches: 7. Germline CDR1 reads LNHDA; CDR2 reads SQIVND (reference sequence). The CDR3 here is CASSIGQGVGETQYF. CDR3 bases: TGTGCCAGTAGTATCGGACAGGGTGTTGGAGAGACCCAGTACTTC.

The chain carries TRBV30 and TRBJ2-3, with 10 bases identical to TRBD2. V was pared by 4 bases and J by 4 bases, with 5 bases of the junction left unmatched. Germline CDR1 and CDR2: GTSNPN and SVGIG (reference sequence). The CDR3 loop spans 14 amino acids. CDR3 in amino acids: CAWNPSGSSDTQYF. The CDR3 nucleotides read TGTGCCTGGAATCCTAGCGGGAGCTCAGATACGCAGTATTTT.

The rearrangement joins TRBV29-1 to TRBJ1-1; 7 positions match TRBD1. Germline V CDR1 and CDR2: SQVTM, ANQGSEA. The CDR3 is made up of 13 amino acids. Trimming cost V 7 bases and J 0 bases; bases outside gene matches: 5. Written as DNA, the CDR3 is TGCAGCGCTTGGACAGGCATGAACACTGAAGCTTTCTTT. It encodes CSAWTGMNTEAFF. Together with reference TRBV29-1 and TRBJ1-1, the CDR3 gives the full variable domain: SAVISQKPSRDICQRGTSLTIQCQVDSQVTMMFWYRQQPGQSLTLIATANQGSEATYESGFVIDKFPISRPNLTFSTLTVSNMSPEDSSIYLCSAWTGMNTEAFFGQGTRLTVV.

V is TRBV28 and J is TRBJ2-5, with 12 bases that match TRBD2. CDR1 is MDHEN, CDR2 SYDVKM, per germline. The CDR3 length is 15 residues. Losses at the gene ends were 3 bases for V and 5 bases for J; bases not matched to a gene: 4. CDR3 amino acids: CASSLTSGSRETQYF. The CDR3 DNA is TGTGCCAGCAGTTTGACTAGCGGGAGTCGGGAGACCCAGTACTTC. Supplemented by reference TRBV28 and TRBJ2-5, the full variable domain reads DVKVTQSSRYLVKRTGEKVFLECVQDMDHENMFWYRQDPGLGLRLIYFSYDVKMKEKGDIPEGYSVSREKKERFSLILESASTNQTSMYLCASSLTSGSRETQYFGPGTRLLVL.

This sequence joins TRBV7-2 and TRBJ2-7; 7 nucleotides match TRBD2. After removal of 5 bases from V and 2 bases from J, the junction contained 6 bases not matched to a gene. Germline lookup yields CDR1 SGHTA and CDR2 FQGNSA. This CDR3 is 14 amino acids long. The CDR3 is CASSRGGRAYEQYF. The CDR3 DNA reads TGTGCCAGCAGCCGGGGAGGGCGAGCCTACGAGCAGTACTTC.

This chain connects TRBV4-3 to TRBJ1-3; no firm D call. The CDR3 loop spans 17 amino acids. CDR1 LGHNA and CDR2 YSLEER come from the germline V gene. V was clipped by 3 bases and J by 0 bases, with 15 bases between them. The CDR3 loop reads CASSHLLDVSSGNTIYF. The CDR3 DNA reads as TGCGCCAGCAGCCATTTACTAGACGTTAGCTCTGGAAACACCATATATTTT.

The chain couples TRBV29-1 to TRBJ2-3; possibly TRBD2 for D (5 bases). Germline V gene lookup returns CDR1 SQVTM and CDR2 ANQGSEA. The germline V and J ends were trimmed by 4 bases and 3 bases, with 11 bases remaining between them. The CDR3 covers 13 residues. CDR3 sequence (DNA): TGCAGCGTTGGTGTGTCGGGGACAGATACGCAGTATTTT. Encoded protein: CSVGVSGTDTQYF.

The chain links TRBV7-6 to TRBJ2-7; no clear D. V gave up 0 bases and J gave up 3 bases, with 6 bases separating them. Germline CDR1 and CDR2: SGHVS and FNYEAQ. CDR3 length: 13 residues. CDR3 sequence (DNA): TGTGCCAGCAGCTTAGCCGCGCTCTACGAGCAGTACTTC. Translation gives CASSLAALYEQYF.

V gene TRBV6-1 combines with J gene TRBJ1-4, with D hard to call. Trimming left V 1 base short and J 1 base short, with 4 bases between. Germline lookup yields CDR1 MNHNS and CDR2 SASEGT. This CDR3 comprises 14 residues. The CDR3 sequence: CASSEGGTNEKLFF. In DNA form, the CDR3 reads TGTGCCAGCAGTGAAGGAGGAACTAATGAAAAACTGTTTTTT.

The V gene is TRBV30, the J gene TRBJ2-6, with 10 bases identical to TRBD1. Trimming at V came to 2 bases and at J to 10 bases, leaving 11 bases not matched to a gene. Germline V gives CDR1 GTSNPN, CDR2 SVGIG (reference sequence). CDR3 length equals 16 residues. The CDR3 reads CAWSPTDRGQGNVLTF. DNA for the CDR3: TGTGCCTGGAGTCCTACAGACAGGGGGCAAGGGAACGTCCTGACTTTC.

The chain links TRBV28 to TRBJ1-1; a weak D match, TRBD1 (5 bases). This CDR3 contains 13 residues. Germline CDR1 MDHEN, CDR2 SYDVKM. The V and J ends lost 4 bases and 0 bases respectively, with 6 bases between them. This CDR3 is CASSWGMNTEAFF. The CDR3 coding sequence is TGTGCCAGCAGTTGGGGCATGAACACTGAAGCTTTCTTT.

V usage is TRBV27 and J usage is TRBJ2-3; D perhaps matches TRBD2 (6 bases). The ends were cut back, 6 bases at V and 0 bases at J, with 13 bases in the middle. Germline V CDR1 and CDR2: MNHEY, SMNVEV (reference sequence). The CDR3 runs 15 residues. As DNA, the CDR3 is TGTGCCAGCAGAGGACCCGGGACTAGCACAGATACGCAGTATTTT. Protein: CASRGPGTSTDTQYF.

This rearrangement joins TRBV6-6 to TRBJ1-5, with TRBD1 identical over 9 bases. The trim removed 7 bases at V and 3 bases at J, leaving 7 bases unmatched. Per the germline V gene, CDR1 is MNHNY and CDR2 is SVGAGI (reference sequence). The CDR3 has 15 residues. The CDR3 nucleotides read TGTGCCAGCACCTCAGGACAGGGGTTCAATCAGCCCCAGCATTTT. Encoded protein: CASTSGQGFNQPQHF.

The rearrangement uses TRBV27 and TRBJ1-1, with unresolved D. The V end lost 3 bases, the J end lost 0 bases, and 14 bases lay between the germline ends. The CDR3 is 16 amino acids. CDR1 is MNHEY and CDR2 is SMNVEV in the germline V gene (reference sequence). In nucleotides, the CDR3 is TGTGCCAGCAGTTTCAGGAGAGGGCCCATGAACACTGAAGCTTTCTTT. Translating it yields CASSFRRGPMNTEAFF.

This chain uses TRBV5-4 with TRBJ2-7; 9 bases match TRBD1. V was pared by 4 bases and J by 0 bases, with 5 bases of the junction left unmatched. The CDR3 extends over 15 amino acids. The germline gives CDR1 SGHNT, CDR2 YYREEE (reference sequence). The CDR3 region has the DNA TGTGCCAGCAGCCAAACAGGGGGCAGCTCCTACGAGCAGTACTTC. As protein: CASSQTGGSSYEQYF.

This chain connects TRBV5-1 to TRBJ1-1; D possibly corresponds to TRBD1 (5 bases). Trimming removed 0 bases at V and 6 bases at J, with 18 bases between. Germline values: CDR1 SGHRS, CDR2 YFSETQ. The CDR3 has 16 residues. CDR3 sequence: CASSLVRTGVGAEAFF. Written as DNA, the CDR3 is TGCGCCAGCAGCTTGGTGCGCACAGGCGTTGGTGCTGAAGCTTTCTTT.